This T cell receptor (beta chain) was obtained from a study of cytomegalovirus exposure and HLA in healthy donors. Sequenced by immunoSEQ multiplex PCR; TCRdb stores in-frame clones only, minus some. Of some 130,000 clones listed, about nine tenths are singletons. Comments on this clone: The antigen remains unidentified.

The V gene end was trimmed by 3 bases and the J gene end by 2 bases; junction bases not matched to a gene: 4. Germline loops: CDR1 SGHRS, CDR2 YFSETQ. This CDR3 spans 14 amino acids. Study-wide points: Subsequent analysis revealed that first-cohort TCR clusters tended to co-occur in the 90 to 150 validation repertoires. Confirmation was obtained in vitro that three CMV-associated chains are specific for CMV antigens. The classifier, whose performance was assessed in both the original and validation cohorts, reportedly diagnosed cytomegalovirus status with high specificity and sensitivity.

The chain couples TRBV5-1 to TRBJ2-5; 7 bases map to TRBD2. Sequencing was carried out using PBMCs. This TCR derives from a man between 18 and 29 years old in good health and CMV-seronegative. CDR3 sequence (DNA): TGCGCCAGCAGCTGGGGGGGAGCTCAAGAGACCCAGTACTTC. Encoded protein: CASSWGGAQETQYF.